The 17 T cell receptor beta chains below all came from one sample that was sequenced in a study of early T cells in non-severe SARS-CoV-2 infection. TCRdb re-analysed the 5' RACE reads in MiXCR, keeping a single row per CDR3 protein. The sample consists of 62,000 or so distinct CDR3 sequences, 8% to 10% of them appearing once. Sequencing was carried out using whole blood. The source is an adult who was a healthcare worker with PCR-confirmed SARS-CoV-2 infection or an uninfected control (not recorded which).

This clonotype showed up just a few times. The chain carries TRBV6-2 or TRBV6-3 and TRBJ1-2, with D tentatively TRBD1 (5 bases). V lost 3 bases to trimming and J lost 1 base, with 9 bases between them. Germline loops: CDR1 MNHEY, CDR2 SVGEGT. This CDR3 region has 14 residues. Written as DNA, the CDR3 is TGTGCCAGCAGTTATCAGGGTTTTAACTATGGCTACACCTTC. This gives the protein CASSYQGFNYGYTF.

DNA for the CDR3: TGTGCCAGCAGCACGACTGCGAACACCGGGGAGCTGTTTTTT. Protein sequence: CASSTTANTGELFF. The chain has TRBV7-7 and TRBJ2-2; D ambiguous. CDR3 size: 14 residues. V was cut by 5 bases and J by 0 bases, with 7 bases left in between. Germline CDR1 is SSHAT and CDR2 is FNYEAQ (reference sequence). Using reference TRBV7-7 and TRBJ2-2 for the parts outside the CDR3, the full variable domain is GAGVSQSPRYKVTKRGQDVTLRCDPISSHATLYWYQQALGQGPEFLTYFNYEAQPDKSGLPSDRFSAERPEGSISTLTIQRTEQRDSAMYRCASSTTANTGELFFGEGSRLTVL.

The sample holds a few counts of this clonotype. The chain uses TRBV12-3 or TRBV12-4 and TRBJ2-3; TRBD2 is a possible D gene (6 bases). The V end was cut by 3 bases, the J end by 8 bases, with 9 bases between. This CDR3 contains 12 residues. The CDR3 DNA is TGTGCCAGCAGTTTTATGACTAGTACGCAGTATTTT. It is translated as CASSFMTSTQYF.

This clonotype was observed at least ten times. This chain joins TRBV9 and TRBJ1-5, with 7 positions matching TRBD1. J gave up 2 bases and V 4 bases, and 6 bases lay outside the gene matches. The CDR3 has 15 amino acids. Germline V CDR1 and CDR2: SGDLS, YYNGEE. The CDR3 is CASSQGGVGNQPQHF. DNA for the CDR3: TGTGCCAGCAGCCAGGGGGGAGTGGGCAATCAGCCCCAGCATTTT.

In this sample, this clonotype turned up many times. Here the CDR3 DNA reads TGTGCCAGCAGAACCCGCCAGATGAGGGACAATTCACCCCTCCACTTT. Translated, it gives CASRTRQMRDNSPLHF. The chain couples TRBV2 to TRBJ1-6; TRBD1 is a possible D gene (5 bases). V lost 6 bases and J lost 7, with 19 bases in between. The CDR3 has 16 amino acids. Germline-derived CDR1 and CDR2 are SNHLY and FYNNEI.

The chain couples TRBV5-4 to TRBJ1-1; D remains unclear. CDR1 SGHNT and CDR2 YYREEE come from the germline V gene (reference sequence). Between the trimmed V and J ends, which lost 0 bases and 1 base, there was a span of 7 bases. CDR3 length: 14 residues. The CDR3 sequence: CASSLARANTEAFF. The CDR3 coding sequence is TGTGCCAGCAGCTTGGCCCGGGCGAACACTGAAGCTTTCTTT.

The chain has TRBV12-3 or TRBV12-4 and TRBJ1-6; 10 bases agree with TRBD1. The V segment lost 5 bases and the J segment 4 bases; nucleotides outside the gene matches: 2. The CDR3 runs 15 residues. The CDR3 DNA is TGTGCCAGCAGTCTGGACAGGGGGTATAATTCACCCCTCCACTTT. It codes for CASSLDRGYNSPLHF.

This clonotype has ten or more counts. The chain carries TRBV20-1 and TRBJ1-5; 10 bases line up with TRBD1. Germline V CDR1 and CDR2: DFQATT, SNEGSKA (reference sequence). The CDR3 runs to 15 residues. V gave up 5 bases and J gave up 5 bases; unmatched junction bases: 9. The CDR3, as DNA: TGCAGTGCTTCGACCGGGACAGGGGTTTATCAGCCCCAGCATTTT. Translation gives CSASTGTGVYQPQHF.

This clonotype was detected many times. The V call is TRBV7-2, the J call TRBJ2-3, with 8 positions matching TRBD2. Germline V CDR1 and CDR2: SGHTA, FQGNSA. Unmatched junction bases numbered 9, after V lost 6 bases and J lost 1 base. The CDR3 totals 16 residues. CDR3: CASRKSGGGGTDTQYF. The DNA of the CDR3 is TGTGCCAGCAGGAAAAGCGGGGGTGGGGGCACAGATACGCAGTATTTT.

This clonotype was seen a few times. This rearrangement joins TRBV11-2 to TRBJ2-2; D possibly corresponds to TRBD2 (6 bases). The CDR3 sequence is 14 residues long. Germline V gene lookup returns CDR1 SGHAT and CDR2 FQNNGV. V gave up 1 base and J gave up 5 bases, with 8 bases separating them. The CDR3 region has the DNA TGTGCCAGCAGCTTAGTCCGGGAGACCGGGGAGCTGTTTTTT. It is translated as CASSLVRETGELFF.

This clonotype was counted between two and nine times. This chain joins TRBV20-1 and TRBJ2-1; D unresolved. V was shortened by 0 bases and J by 15 bases, with 24 bases between the two germline ends. The CDR3 loop spans 15 amino acids. Germline lookup yields CDR1 DFQATT and CDR2 SNEGSKA (reference sequence). CDR3 DNA sequence: TGCAGTGCTAGAGATCAATGGCCAGCTCCTACAATGTGGTTCTTC. Translation: CSARDQWPAPTMWFF.

In its sample, this clonotype was seen a few times. The chain is built from TRBV5-1 and TRBJ1-1; D gene unclear. Looked up from germline, CDR1 is SGHRS and CDR2 is YFSETQ. V lost 0 bases, J lost 2 bases, and 5 bases lay in between. This CDR3 has 13 amino acids. CDR3 DNA sequence: TGCGCCAGCAGCTTGGACAGTAACACTGAAGCTTTCTTT. Its translation: CASSLDSNTEAFF.

Note on this clonotype: Compared with germline, one end of the junction differs, possibly owing to a read error. This chain links TRBV5-5 with TRBJ1-1, with D hard to call. This CDR3 contains 14 residues. Germline CDR1 reads SGHKS; CDR2 reads YYEKEE (reference sequence). The CDR3 nucleotides are TGTGCCAGCAGCTTGAATCGGAAGAACATTGAAGCTTTCTTT. This sequence encodes CASSLNRKNIEAFF.

The V gene is TRBV20-1, the J gene TRBJ1-2; D gene ambiguous. Germline lookup yields CDR1 DFQATT and CDR2 SNEGSKA (reference sequence). Trimming pared 5 bases from V and 3 bases from J, leaving 13 bases between. The length of the CDR3 is 13 residues. CDR3 protein: CSAVGQRDYGYTF. The CDR3 coding sequence is TGCAGTGCTGTAGGGCAACGGGACTATGGCTACACCTTC.

V usage is TRBV29-1 and J usage is TRBJ2-5; D not resolved. Germline values: CDR1 SQVTM, CDR2 ANQGSEA. Deletions cut 3 bases from V and 3 bases from J, with 5 bases between. This CDR3 comprises 11 residues. CDR3 amino acids: CSVESKETQYF. CDR3 coding DNA: TGCAGCGTTGAGAGTAAAGAGACCCAGTACTTC.

This clonotype was seen repeatedly, ten times or more. The chain joins TRBV20-1 to TRBJ2-1; 9 bases match TRBD2. Germline lookup yields CDR1 DFQATT and CDR2 SNEGSKA (reference sequence). With 5 bases clipped from V and 5 bases from J, the junction kept 10 bases outside the gene matches. The CDR3 loop spans 15 amino acids. The CDR3 DNA sequence: TGCAGTGCTTCCGGCTTGGCGGGGGGGCACAATGAGCAGTTCTTC. This encodes CSASGLAGGHNEQFF.

This clonotype has a handful of counts. This chain joins TRBV21-1 and TRBJ2-2; the table's D call, TRBD1, has no DNA check behind it. TRBV21-1 is designated a pseudogene. There are 18 residues in the CDR3. CDR3 in amino acids: CASSKAASTGVHTGELFF. CDR3 sequence (DNA): TGTGCCAGCAGCAAAGCGGCGTCGACAGGGGTCCACACCGGGGAGCTGTTTTTT.